Below are 16 T cell receptor beta chains sequenced from a single sample in a study of cytomegalovirus exposure and HLA in healthy donors. The PCR was carried out with 60 Vbeta primers and 13 Jbeta primers. TCRdb's table, derived via immunoSEQ multiplex PCR, lists solely in-frame clones and lacks some. Among under 110,000 clones listed, 75% were seen once. The sequenced sample consisted of PBMCs. All receptors derive from a man aged 35-49 years in good health and CMV-seronegative.

The chain carries TRBV2 and TRBJ1-5; TRBD1 might be the D (5 bases). V was cut by 10 bases and J by 4 bases, with 17 bases left in between. This CDR3 spans 14 amino acids. Germline V gene data show CDR1 as SNHLY and CDR2 as FYNNEI. The CDR3 region is CATKEGTLNQPQHF. The CDR3 DNA follows: TGTGCCACTAAGGAGGGGACCCTTAATCAGCCCCAGCATTTT.

Remarks on this clone: The junction and the germline gene differ at one end; a read error may be behind it. The CDR3 loop reads CASSLDLTGPTEAFF. For the CDR3, the DNA is TGCGCCAGCAGCTTGGACCTGACAGGGCCCACTGAAGCTTTTTTT. The gene calls are TRBV5-1 and TRBJ1-1, with 7 bases aligning to TRBD1. CDR1 is SGHRS and CDR2 is YFSETQ in the germline V gene. CDR3 length: 15 residues.

The chain recombines TRBV6-6 with TRBJ2-2; TRBD2 matches at 10 bases. Trimming at V came to 4 bases and at J to 7 bases, leaving 6 bases not matched to a gene. This CDR3 contains 15 residues. Germline assignment: CDR1 MNHNY and CDR2 SVGAGI (reference sequence). The CDR3 sequence: CASSLAGGAGGELFF. The CDR3 bases are TGTGCCAGCAGTTTAGCGGGGGGAGCAGGCGGGGAGCTGTTTTTT.

The J gene is TRBJ1-1, the V gene TRBV5-5; perhaps TRBD1 as D (6 bases). With 4 bases removed from V and 4 bases from J, the gap between germline ends came to 17 bases. Per the germline V gene, CDR1 is SGHKS and CDR2 is YYEKEE (reference sequence). The CDR3 runs to 15 residues. CDR3 sequence (DNA): TGTGCCAGCAGCCCCTGGACAGCTGGGAGCACTGAAGCTTTCTTT. Its translation is CASSPWTAGSTEAFF.

V usage is TRBV19 and J usage is TRBJ1-6; TRBD1 is a possible D gene (6 bases). The CDR3 has 16 amino acids. Trimming removed 4 bases from V and 0 bases from J, with 10 bases in between. Germline V gives CDR1 LNHDA, CDR2 SQIVND (reference sequence). This CDR3 is CASSKTGSSYNSPLHF. Written as DNA, the CDR3 is TGTGCCAGTAGTAAAACAGGGAGCTCCTATAATTCACCCCTCCACTTT. Looking up the rest from reference TRBV19 and TRBJ1-6 gives the full variable domain: DGGITQSPKYLFRKEGQNVTLSCEQNLNHDAMYWYRQDPGQGLRLIYYSQIVNDFQKGDIAEGYSVSREKKESFPLTVTSAQKNPTAFYLCASSKTGSSYNSPLHFGNGTRLTVT.

For this clone: At one end, the junction sequence differs from germline, possibly due to a read error. This chain connects TRBV6-5 to TRBJ2-7; D is uncertain. The CDR3 length is 13 residues. Per the germline V gene, CDR1 is MNHEY and CDR2 is SVGAGI. The CDR3 sequence is CATKRGSSYEQCF. For the CDR3, the DNA is TGTGCCACCAAACGAGGCAGCTCCTACGAGCAGTGCTTC.

This chain connects TRBV9 to TRBJ2-5; 7 positions match TRBD2. The ends lost 2 bases at V and 7 bases at J; junction bases unmatched: 8. Germline V gives CDR1 SGDLS, CDR2 YYNGEE. This CDR3 region has 14 residues. CDR3 loop: CASSVGTTMGTQYF. Here the CDR3 DNA reads TGTGCCAGCAGCGTCGGGACTACTATGGGGACCCAGTACTTC.

The chain uses TRBV7-3 and TRBJ2-4, with 7 bases lining up with TRBD1. Losses at the gene ends were 3 bases for V and 0 bases for J; bases not matched to a gene: 2. Germline V gives CDR1 SGHTA, CDR2 FQGTGA. CDR3 length: 15 amino acids. The CDR3 loop reads CASSLTGLAKNIQYF. The CDR3 DNA reads TGTGCCAGCAGCTTGACAGGGCTAGCCAAAAACATTCAGTACTTC.

This clone appeared a single time. This rearrangement joins TRBV4-2 to TRBJ2-3; 12 bases are shared with TRBD2. Germline V gives CDR1 LGHNA, CDR2 YNFKEQ. The CDR3 runs to 17 residues. V shed 1 base, J shed 3 bases, and the junction held 5 bases outside the gene matches. CDR3 amino acids: CASSQALTSGGTDTQYF. The CDR3 nucleotides are TGTGCCAGCAGCCAAGCTTTGACTAGCGGGGGAACAGATACGCAGTATTTT.

CDR3 DNA: TGTGCCAGCAGGTTAACAGGGAACACTGAAGCTTTCTTT. Residues: CASRLTGNTEAFF. The chain carries TRBV7-9 and TRBJ1-1; possibly TRBD1 for D (5 bases). Per the germline V gene, CDR1 is SEHNR and CDR2 is FQNEAQ (reference sequence). This CDR3 region has 13 residues. V was cut by 6 bases and J by 1 base, with 9 bases left in between.

The V call is TRBV7-3, the J call TRBJ2-2; 7 nucleotides align to TRBD2. V lost 2 bases to trimming and J lost 4 bases; unmatched junction nucleotides: 7. The CDR3 has 16 residues. The germline CDR1 and CDR2 sequences are SGHTA and FQGTGA. The DNA for the CDR3 is TGTGCCAGCAGCTTATTGGCGGGGGTCGTCACCGGGGAGCTGTTTTTT. It specifies CASSLLAGVVTGELFF.

This clone was recorded once. The V and J genes are TRBV7-9 and TRBJ2-1; D is unresolved. V was clipped by 4 bases and J by 0 bases, with 10 bases between them. This CDR3 region has 15 residues. CDR1 SEHNR and CDR2 FQNEAQ come from the germline V gene (reference sequence). CDR3 amino acids: CASSSSDYSYNEQFF. CDR3 DNA sequence: TGTGCCAGCAGCTCTTCAGATTACTCCTACAATGAGCAGTTCTTC.

The chain uses TRBV6-1 and TRBJ2-3; unclear D gene. The CDR3 is made up of 13 amino acids. Germline CDR1 reads MNHNS; CDR2 reads SASEGT. Trimming left V 3 bases short and J 3 bases short, with 7 bases between. The CDR3: CASSEGSTDTQYF. CDR3 DNA: TGTGCCAGCAGTGAGGGCTCAACAGATACGCAGTATTTT.

There are a few counts of this clone. The J gene is TRBJ2-2, the V gene TRBV11-3; D is unresolved. The CDR3 length is 14 residues. In germline, CDR1 is SGHNT, CDR2 YENEEA. Trimming took off 3 bases at V and 7 bases at J, with 12 bases between the two ends. CDR3 DNA sequence: TGTGCCAGCAGCTTGGCGGTTGGCGGCGGGGAGCTGTTTTTT. It codes for CASSLAVGGGELFF.

The chain links TRBV11-1 to TRBJ2-7; 9 positions match TRBD1. CDR3 length: 14 residues. Trimming took 5 bases from V and 2 from J; bases not matched to a gene: 4. CDR1 and CDR2 from the germline V gene are SGHAT and FQDESV (reference sequence). CDR3 nucleotides: TGTGCCAGCAGCCGAAGACAGGGGGCCTACGAGCAGTACTTC. Its translation: CASSRRQGAYEQYF.

The chain links TRBV5-6 to TRBJ2-1; 7 nucleotides agree with TRBD1. Germline V gene sequence: CDR1 SGHDT, CDR2 YYEEEE. Trimming at V came to 4 bases and at J to 2 bases, leaving 9 bases not matched to a gene. The CDR3 length is 16 residues. CDR3 residues: CASSPFYGTAYNEQFF. CDR3 nucleotides: TGTGCCAGCAGCCCGTTTTACGGGACAGCCTACAATGAGCAGTTCTTC.